These T cell receptor beta chains were read from a single sample in a study of blood T cell repertoires in COVID-19. Here immunoSEQ multiplex PCR was the method, and the copy in TCRdb shows in-frame clones only, minus some. The table includes roughly 55,000 clones, more than 60% detected once. The source material was peripheral blood. All receptors come from a human donor with active or convalescent COVID-19. The donor label of this sample is uncertain. Both conserved end residues are trimmed from each CDR3.

>12|TRBJ2-5|TRBV11-2
ASSLLAGIETQY
>14|TRBJ2-5|TRBV5-6
ASSLGLAGVRETQY
>13|TRBJ2-7|TRBV14
ASSPLPGGLGEQY
>12|TRBJ1-1|TRBV29-1
SVEQSGSGTEAF
>10|TRBJ2-3|TRBV7-2
ASSLESHTQY
>11|TRBJ1-2|TRBV7-3
ASSGDSPRGYT
>15|TRBJ2-1|TRBV19
ASSIGASGRSNNEQF
>14|TRBJ1-5|TRBV7-2
ASSLGVGGSPQPQH
>13|TRBJ2-7|TRBV10-3
AISRGTGIGYEQY
>11|TRBJ1-5|TRBV2
ASSADSNQPQH
>13|TRBJ2-7|TRBV5-6
ASSRPGGLSYEQY
>14|TRBJ2-7|TRBV11-2
ATNHPAGGLIYEQY
>14|TRBJ2-1|TRBV12-5
ASGLVLSGSYNEQF
>13|TRBJ2-7|TRBV5-8
ASSPRGGQTYEQY
>17|TRBJ2-7|TRBV9
ASSVGLAGAWGRSYEQY
>15|TRBJ2-5|TRBV19
ASSIGLAGLTQETQY
>11|TRBJ1-2|TRBV5-1
ASKRDSGYGYT
>14|TRBJ1-4|TRBV5-5
ASSFARQGVGRKLF
>13|TRBJ2-1|TRBV11-3
ASSLEGGSSDEQF
>12|TRBJ1-2|TRBV28
ASRKSLANYGYT
>13|TRBJ2-3|TRBV19
ASSLSGGSTDTQY
>14|TRBJ2-7|TRBV30
AWRMNLGTGAYEQY
>11|TRBJ1-5|TRBV30
AWSVRDNQPQH
>12|TRBJ2-7|TRBV9
ASTKEEGPYEQY
>12|TRBJ2-7|TRBV28
ASSLSGSSYEQY
>16|TRBJ2-5|TRBV6-1
ASSEELAGGPTQETQY
>13|TRBJ2-6|TRBV7-3
ASSSTRGGANVLT
>12|TRBJ1-2|TRBV3-1/TRBV3-2
ASSPAGGAHGYT
>12|TRBJ1-2|TRBV5-8
ASTKGGFNYGYT
>13|TRBJ2-1|TRBV9
ASSGTQSSYNEQF
>13|TRBJ2-7|TRBV6-5
ASSPLAAGGYEQY
>13|TRBJ2-7|TRBV18
ASSPLLAGAYEQY
>13|TRBJ2-7|TRBV19
ASSIGGLAGDEQY
>12|TRBJ1-2|TRBV30
ALARDTANYGYT
>10|TRBJ2-7|TRBV3-1/TRBV3-2
ASSDLTGDRN
>12|TRBJ1-2|TRBV19
ASTSTGPNYGYT
>15|TRBJ2-6|TRBV5-4
ASSPTSGGSGANVLT
>13|TRBJ2-1|TRBV7-9
ASSGGLAGGVEQF
>11|TRBJ1-5|TRBV5-4
ASSEGDNQPQH